A selection of T cell receptor beta chains follows, all from one sample in a study of shared clonotypes between healthy human individuals. Profiled with immunoSEQ multiplex PCR; TCRdb holds only in-frame clones, not every one. The profile shows some 2.1 million clones, 93% of them singletons. Sequencing was done on a sample of naive CD8+ T cells from PBMCs. These TCRs come from a man aged 18 to 35 in good health. Some clones in this sample may be carry-over from other donors' samples. The CDR3 runs from the conserved cysteine through the conserved F or W. The D gene is left open where the match is weak. The size entry is marked missing in some rows and otherwise reads once, few, many or a size class.

cdr3_length	v_call	d_call	j_call	clone_size	cdr3_aa
15	TRBV4-3	TRBD1	TRBJ1-5	-	CASSQGTGADQPQHF
17	TRBV28	-	TRBJ2-7	-	CASSSSWEARSSYEQYF
13	TRBV19	TRBD1	TRBJ1-5	-	CASSIQTGVAQHF
15	TRBV19	-	TRBJ1-4	-	CASSIRSTTNEKLFF
13	TRBV5-3	-	TRBJ1-2	-	CARSFRVVYGYTF
14	TRBV7-9	-	TRBJ2-6	-	CASSFPHGANVLTF
20	TRBV7-3	-	TRBJ2-6	-	CASSLSHGGSTFSGANVLTF
15	TRBV9	-	TRBJ1-3	-	CASSTQGFSGNTIYF
17	TRBV10-3	-	TRBJ2-1	-	CAISELPQGSSYNEQFF
15	TRBV7-7	-	TRBJ2-3	-	CASSLSPLNTDTQYF
15	TRBV19	-	TRBJ1-5	-	CASSATVNVNQPQHF
15	TRBV11-2	TRBD1	TRBJ2-7	-	CASSPGTAHYYEQYF
16	TRBV29-1	-	TRBJ2-5	-	CSVPTSGLRPIETQYF
15	TRBV4-1	-	TRBJ1-3	-	CASTARGSSGNTIYF
12	TRBV7-2	-	TRBJ2-7	-	CASSPRSYEQYF
21	TRBV18	TRBD2	TRBJ2-5	-	CASSPTRPGLAGADLQETQYF
15	TRBV5-1	TRBD1	TRBJ2-5	-	CASSSKQGIGETQYF
13	TRBV29-1	-	TRBJ2-7	once	CSVETFNSYEQYF
14	TRBV7-9	-	TRBJ1-2	-	CASSSGGGGDGYTF
13	TRBV7-9	-	TRBJ2-1	-	CASSGFSYNEQFF
14	TRBV27	-	TRBJ2-1	-	CASSLTGFYGEQFF
13	TRBV7-9	-	TRBJ2-7	-	CASSPWEGFTTYF
15	TRBV27	TRBD1	TRBJ2-5	once	CASRTRQGSQETQYF
15	TRBV29-1	-	TRBJ2-1	once	CSVEDWDLGANEQFF
16	TRBV7-9	TRBD2	TRBJ2-1	-	CASRDARTSETVEQFF
13	TRBV5-1	-	TRBJ1-1	-	CASSLDGPTEAFF
16	TRBV28	-	TRBJ2-1	-	CASSFSADGRDNEQFF
17	TRBV5-4	-	TRBJ2-1	-	CASSLGTAWLSGNEQFF
16	TRBV21-1	-	TRBJ1-1	-	CASSKVRQGACTEAFF
15	TRBV2	-	TRBJ1-1	few	CASSEALEGNTEAFF
13	TRBV2	-	TRBJ2-5	-	CASRTTTQETQYF
16	TRBV6-5	-	TRBJ2-7	-	CASSYSEGMRSYEQYF
13	TRBV27	-	TRBJ1-5	-	CASSSNSNQPQHF
16	TRBV4-3	-	TRBJ2-5	-	CASSQDWQGYRETQYF
14	TRBV28	TRBD1	TRBJ1-5	few	CASSQGATDQPQHF
15	TRBV7-8	-	TRBJ2-6	-	CASKQDRSGANVLTF
15	TRBV4-3	-	TRBJ2-3	-	CASSQGNSGTDTQYF
14	TRBV11-2	-	TRBJ2-1	-	CASSSREGGRLQFF
16	TRBV28	TRBD1	TRBJ1-5	-	CASSYIGQAINQPQHF
11	TRBV2	-	TRBJ2-5	-	CASSLQETQYF
14	TRBV10-2	-	TRBJ1-5	-	CASSEGYLNQPQHF
16	TRBV27	-	TRBJ2-1	-	CASSLSVGDAYNEQFF
16	TRBV10-3	TRBD1	TRBJ1-1	-	CAISVMTGGSSTEAFF
13	TRBV6-5	-	TRBJ2-1	-	CASSHGGNNEQFF
16	TRBV28	-	TRBJ2-3	-	CASSPRARRAGDTQYF
14	TRBV28	-	TRBJ1-5	-	CASRGTVSNQPQHF
15	TRBV25-1	-	TRBJ1-3	-	CASSEVGGTGNTIYF
16	TRBV15	TRBD2	TRBJ2-7	-	CATSRGGASGPLEQYF
14	TRBV27	-	TRBJ1-5	-	CASSFTPVAQPQHF
13	TRBV27	-	TRBJ1-5	-	CASSFRFNQPQHF